The 6 T cell receptor beta chains listed next were all sequenced from one sample in a study of OX40 agonist ivuxolimab in advanced cancers. Sequencing used immunoSEQ multiplex PCR; TCRdb keeps in-frame clones, though not all of them. The table has roughly 60,000 clones, roughly 85% seen once. This material consisted of CD4+ or CD8+ T cells sorted from blood, taken in a trial of the OX40 agonist ivuxolimab. These TCRs come from an adult with an advanced solid tumor such as melanoma, head and neck, liver or kidney cancer.

The CDR3 bases are TGTGCCAGCAGTTTCCTAGCGGGACCCTTAGGGGATGAGCAGTTCTTC. Translated: CASSFLAGPLGDEQFF. The chain couples TRBV6-5 to TRBJ2-1; 9 bases line up with TRBD2. CDR1 and CDR2 (germline): MNHEY, SVGAGI. Germline trimming cut 4 bases from V and 8 bases from J; bases unmatched to any gene: 12. This CDR3 region has 16 residues.

This chain uses TRBV5-1 with TRBJ2-7, with 10 bases that match TRBD2. The germline V gene has CDR1 SGHRS and CDR2 YFSETQ. The trim removed 0 bases at V and 1 base at J, leaving 1 base unmatched. The CDR3 runs to 15 residues. The DNA of the CDR3 is TGCGCCAGCAGCTTGGAACTAGCGGGATCCTACGAGCAGTACTTC. Its protein product is CASSLELAGSYEQYF.

V is TRBV18 and J is TRBJ2-1; possibly TRBD2 for D (6 bases). The CDR3 spans 13 residues. The germline V gene has CDR1 KGHSH and CDR2 LQKENI. Trimming removed 3 bases from V and 8 bases from J, with 11 bases in between. The CDR3 reads CASSPGLGDEQFF. The DNA for the CDR3 is TGTGCCAGCTCACCGGGACTCGGCGATGAGCAGTTCTTC.

V gene TRBV20-1 combines with J gene TRBJ1-1; D is ambiguous. Germline CDR1 reads DFQATT; CDR2 reads SNEGSKA (reference sequence). CDR3 size: 11 residues. Trimming removed 0 bases at V and 3 bases at J, with 2 bases between. The CDR3 DNA follows: TGCAGTGCTAGAGAGGACACTGAAGCTTTCTTT. As protein: CSAREDTEAFF.

The V and J genes are TRBV9 and TRBJ2-3; the D gene is possibly TRBD2 (5 bases). There are 12 residues in the CDR3. Germline V gene sequence: CDR1 SGDLS, CDR2 YYNGEE. V shed 0 bases and J shed 7 bases, with 6 bases lying between them. CDR3 protein: CASSVERHTQYF. The CDR3 DNA follows: TGTGCCAGCAGCGTAGAGCGGCATACGCAGTATTTT.

In DNA form, the CDR3 reads TGTGCCTGGAGTTCGGGGCGGGGCGAGACCCAGTACTTC. As protein: CAWSSGRGETQYF. The chain couples TRBV30 to TRBJ2-5; D perhaps matches TRBD2 (6 bases). Germline CDR1 reads GTSNPN; CDR2 reads SVGIG (reference sequence). The CDR3 is 13 amino acids. Trimming pared 2 bases from V and 5 bases from J, leaving 12 bases between.